This TCR beta chain was profiled in a study of identical twins listed by TCRdb under 2016. In the study overall: To test whether fetal clonotypes persist, this study deep-sequenced TCR alpha and beta repertoires from monozygotic twins, from unrelated adults of various ages, and from cord blood. Replicate twin experiments were performed at different times using different library preparation protocols to rule out contamination. Broad study findings and their caveats: In monozygotic twins, out-of-frame TCR alpha sharing was systematically underestimated by recombination models, although the models agreed with sharing between unrelated individuals. Invariant T cells such as MAIT and iNKT could partly confound zero-insertion analyses, though diverse VJ usage argued against this for most clonotypes. Compared with coincidental sharing between unrelated individuals, out-of-frame TCR alpha sequences shared between twins had an excess of sequences with low generation probability. In beta out-of-frame sequences, excess twin sharing was weaker, because having fewer shared sequences lowered the signal-to-noise ratio. Because the same donors could not be followed over many years, the conclusions depended on cross-sectional statistical analysis. Fewer insertions were carried by abundant cord blood beta clonotypes, a similar but weaker trend appeared in young adult naive repertoires, and no such trend appeared in memory repertoires.

This clonotype was seen many times. The clone's antigen remains unknown. Per-nucleotide qualities are absent, and no much larger clonotype sits a single base away. Library preparation employed 5' RACE. The instrument given in TCRdb is Illumina HiSeq 2000. Template switching added a universal primer binding site, and the final cDNA carried a unique molecular identifier that allowed TCR cDNA molecules to be counted accurately. Specific primers in the conserved constant-segment region were used to synthesize first-strand cDNA for the TCR alpha and beta chains. To control for contamination, each cDNA library was double barcoded with a SMART-Mk sample barcode plus Illumina barcodes. Two successive PCR steps introduced TruSeq adapter sequences along with Illumina sample barcodes. TCR alpha and beta cDNA libraries were sequenced on the Illumina HiSeq platform with custom primers. The paper's processing steps were these. Raw reads were processed with MiGEC to extract unique molecular identifiers, and MiXCR was used to determine CDR3 positions. For each individual, recombination models were inferred using an EM algorithm with the repgenHMM and IGoR tools. The analysis of shared clonotypes was done with the tcR package in R, with sharing normalized by the product of cloneset sizes. To study raw recombination free of thymic and clonal selection effects, out-of-frame nonproductive sequences were analyzed. TCRdb ran its own pipeline on the public reads, namely fastp trimming at Q25 and MiXCR clone calling, and kept in-frame beta chains. Every CDR3 protein is listed once, alongside the most common genes and DNA of its rows. The V and J calls were determined by TCRdb, not by the authors. In this sample the table shows about 660,000 distinct CDR3 sequences, 8.5% to 9% of which occur a single time. 0.75% to 1% of the sample goes to the ten largest clones.

From the cysteine up to the phenylalanine, the CDR3 has a length of 16 residues. CDR3 DNA is the only sequence kept; it has 48 bases, read in frame from the first base. The trim is 3 bases for V and 1 base for J, with a gap of 17 bases between the germline ends. The germline V gene supplies CDR1 SQVTM and CDR2 ANQGSEA. Only healthy Caucasian donors were included. The twin cohort consisted of three pairs of female monozygotic twins, all aged roughly 18 to 29 years. The RNA used for TCR libraries was isolated from peripheral blood mononuclear cells. The sample was also reused in another study, on yellow fever vaccine responses in identical twins. The second study's paper adds: According to the authors, in identical twins the way T cells responded to vaccination appeared partly convergent and partly personalized. In the study, vaccine-responding T cell clones were precisely tracked in identical twins.

The rearrangement combines TRBV29-1 with TRBJ2-3; no D gene can be assigned with confidence. Sequenced sample: PBMCs. This sequence was found in a woman between 18 and 29 years old in good health. The nucleotide sequence is TGCAGCGTTGAGGCTAAGAAGGTGCAAGGCACAGATACGCAGTATTTT. Its protein reads: CSVEAKKVQGTDTQYF.